This TCR beta chain appears in the sequencing data of a study of T cell repertoires in cytomegalovirus infection (dated by TCRdb to about 2019). Broadly, across the study: Because public TCR beta signatures pointed to carriage of CMV infection together with the matching HLA type, the HLA type of each donor mattered for the analysis.

Deletion took 2 bases off V and 2 bases off J, with a span of 10 bases between the germline ends. The CDR3 contains 15 residues, cysteine and phenylalanine counted. CDR3 DNA only is kept here, 45 bases in frame from base 1. From the germline V gene, CDR1 is SGHTA and CDR2 is FQGNSA. This clonotype came up many times. Which antigen it targets is not known. Base-call qualities are not available, and no considerably larger clone is one nucleotide away. Here is what the overall study found, with its caveats: Carriers of CMV infection plus the relevant HLA type were discriminated by the cumulative frequency of public TCR beta family members in the study cohort and in an independent roughly 370-donor cohort. The ex vivo response was dominated by HLA-C-restricted CMV-specific TCR beta clonotypes, which also provided the single most frequent clonotype in two of eight donors.

TCRdb lists the instrument as Illumina HiSeq 1500. Using fastp at Q25 and MiXCR, TCRdb reprocessed the public reads and kept productive beta chains. For every CDR3 protein sequence, its rows merge into one entry that carries the most common genes and DNA. This sample has 310,000 or so distinct CDR3 sequences in its table, and 15% to 20% of those were observed once. Of the sample, around 12% is held by the ten largest clones. Specimen: PBMCs. This TCR derives from a human donor in good health (CMV status not recorded). Some clones in this sample may be carry-over from other donors' samples. The chain couples TRBV7-2 to TRBJ1-5; TRBD1 is possibly the D segment (5 matching bases). The CDR3 here reads CASSLWGDGNQPQHF. The DNA sequence is TGTGCCAGCAGCTTATGGGGGGATGGCAATCAGCCCCAGCATTTT.